This paragraph covers one T cell receptor (beta chain) sequence. Produced via immunoSEQ multiplex PCR; TCRdb's table is partial and in-frame only. The sample contains more than 110,000 clones, 75% to 95% of which appear only once. This record comes from a study of T cell responses to AZD1222 COVID-19 vaccine. The CDR3 is 16 amino acids. V was pared by 3 bases and J by 2 bases, with 12 bases between. Germline-derived CDR1 and CDR2 are SGDLS and YYNGEE. Sequenced material: peripheral blood, taken on day 0 of AZD1222 vaccination. This TCR was sampled from an adult in good health. This chain links TRBV9 with TRBJ2-6; D may be TRBD1 or TRBD2 (5 bases each). In DNA, the CDR3 is TGTGCCAGCAGCGCCTCTGGGGGACCTGGGGCCAACGTCCTGACTTTC. It is translated as CASSASGGPGANVLTF.